This entry lists 7 T cell receptor beta chains sequenced from one sample in a study of CD8 T cells in ankylosing spondylitis. MiXCR was run by TCRdb on the 5' RACE reads, yielding one entry per CDR3 protein. This table holds around 770,000 distinct CDR3 sequences, roughly 10% found once. Study-wide findings and caveats: Roughly eight highly homologous variants made up a TCR beta motif, and this motif appeared characteristic of ankylosing spondylitis blood.

For these receptors, no antigen is known. The sample comprised blood, either unsorted or a sorted T cell fraction (not recorded which). The receptors derive from a male donor with ankylosing spondylitis.

This clonotype was seen only a few times. The chain employs TRBV4-3 and TRBJ2-2; weak D call: TRBD2 (5 bases). Germline CDR1 is LGHNA and CDR2 is YSLEER. Trimming removed 3 bases at V and 5 bases at J, with 22 bases between. The CDR3 spans 18 residues. CDR3 loop: CASSQDPSGWETTGELFF. For the CDR3, the DNA is TGCGCCAGCAGCCAGGATCCCTCTGGGTGGGAGACTACCGGGGAGCTGTTTTTT.

A remark on this clonotype: Since a much larger clone is just one base distant, this may be a read error. The chain has TRBV5-1 and TRBJ1-3; 8 bases agree with TRBD1. This CDR3 is built from 15 residues. The germline V gene encodes CDR1 SGHRS and CDR2 YFSETQ. This CDR3 reads CASSPTGDLDDTVYF. The CDR3 DNA reads as TGCGCCAGCAGCCCGACAGGGGACCTGGATGACACCGTATATTTT.

This sequence joins TRBV7-6 and TRBJ2-7; 7 bases line up with TRBD1. V shed 4 bases, J shed 5 bases, and the junction held 5 bases outside the gene matches. The CDR3 is 13 residues long. Germline V gene lookup returns CDR1 SGHVS and CDR2 FNYEAQ. The CDR3 DNA is TGTGCCAGCAGCTCAACCGACAGGGACGAGCAGTACTTC. Protein product: CASSSTDRDEQYF.

This clonotype showed up many times. The J gene is TRBJ2-7, the V gene TRBV2; the D gene is possibly TRBD1 (6 bases). V was cut by 2 bases and J by 6 bases, with 11 bases left in between. Germline V lookup: CDR1 SNHLY, CDR2 FYNNEI. The CDR3 sequence is 13 residues long. The CDR3 region is CASSESRGGEQYF. In DNA form, the CDR3 reads TGTGCCAGCAGTGAATCCAGGGGCGGCGAGCAGTACTTC.

The CDR3 DNA reads TGCAGTGCTAGAGTTTATAATAGGGTCGAGCAGTACTTC. Its translation is CSARVYNRVEQYF. V gene TRBV20-1 combines with J gene TRBJ2-7; no clear D. Trimming left V 1 base short and J 6 bases short, with 13 bases between. CDR1 and CDR2 from the germline V gene are DFQATT and SNEGSKA (reference sequence). This CDR3 contains 13 residues.

The rearrangement joins TRBV20-1 to TRBJ2-7; TRBD2 might be the D (5 bases). CDR3 length equals 11 residues. V shed 6 bases and J shed 3 bases, with 9 bases lying between them. CDR1 is DFQATT, CDR2 SNEGSKA, per germline (reference sequence). The CDR3 nucleotides are TGCAGTGCCGTCGGGGACTACGAGCAGTACTTC. Its protein is CSAVGDYEQYF.

V and J are TRBV5-1 and TRBJ2-1, with 11 positions matching TRBD2. Germline assignment: CDR1 SGHRS and CDR2 YFSETQ. CDR3 size: 17 residues. V lost 0 bases, J lost 2 bases, and 4 bases stayed unmatched. The CDR3 is CASSLVLAGAPYNEQFF. The CDR3 coding sequence is TGCGCCAGCAGCTTGGTACTAGCGGGAGCCCCCTACAATGAGCAGTTCTTC.